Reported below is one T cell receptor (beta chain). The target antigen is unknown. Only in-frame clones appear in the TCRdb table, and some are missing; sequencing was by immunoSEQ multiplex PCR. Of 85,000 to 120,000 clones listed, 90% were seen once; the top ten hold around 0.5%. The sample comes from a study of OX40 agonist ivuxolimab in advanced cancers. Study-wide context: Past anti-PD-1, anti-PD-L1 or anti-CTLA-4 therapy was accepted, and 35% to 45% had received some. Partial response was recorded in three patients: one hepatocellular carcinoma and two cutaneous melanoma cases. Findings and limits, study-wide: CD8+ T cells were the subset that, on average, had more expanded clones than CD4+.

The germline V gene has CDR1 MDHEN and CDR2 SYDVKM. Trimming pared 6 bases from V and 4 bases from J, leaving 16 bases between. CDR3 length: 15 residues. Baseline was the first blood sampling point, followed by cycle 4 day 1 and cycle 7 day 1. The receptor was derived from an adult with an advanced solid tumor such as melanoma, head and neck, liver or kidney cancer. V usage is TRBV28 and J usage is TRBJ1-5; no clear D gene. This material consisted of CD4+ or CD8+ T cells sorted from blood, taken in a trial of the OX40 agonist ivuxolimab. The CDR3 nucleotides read TGTGCCAGCAGACCCGACACGCTAGCTAATCAGCCCCAGCATTTT. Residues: CASRPDTLANQPQHF.